What follows are 10 T cell receptor beta chains derived from one specimen sequenced in a study of T cell clonotyping in hematopoietic cell transplantation. The method was immunoSEQ multiplex PCR; TCRdb's version includes in-frame clones alone and lacks a portion of them. The sample has about 29,000 clones; roughly nine tenths are singletons. The sample here was PBMCs, taken 100 days after allogeneic stem cell transplant. All receptors derive from a female patient in her fifties or sixties who had an allogeneic stem cell transplant from a related donor, so the T cells may come from the graft donor. Some clones in this sample may be carry-over from other donors' samples.

The chain has TRBV7-8 and TRBJ1-2, with TRBD1 matching over 10 bases. The CDR3 sequence is 14 residues long. V dropped 5 bases and J dropped 8; count of bases not matched to a gene: 8. Per germline, CDR1 SGHVS and CDR2 FQNEAQ. The CDR3 bases are TGTGCCAGCAGCGTGGACAGGGGGGCTAGAGGCTACACCTTC. This sequence encodes CASSVDRGARGYTF.

This clone was found once. The chain has TRBV5-4 and TRBJ2-7, with 9 bases identical to TRBD1. The V gene's germline CDR1 is SGHNT and CDR2 YYREEE (reference sequence). V lost 2 bases, J lost 5 bases, and 8 bases stayed unmatched. CDR3 length equals 15 residues. CDR3 sequence (DNA): TGTGCCAGCAGCTTTCCGGGACAGGGAGAGGACGAGCAGTACTTC. It codes for CASSFPGQGEDEQYF.

The chain has TRBV4-3 and TRBJ1-6; 7 bases line up with TRBD1. CDR1 and CDR2 from the germline V gene are LGHNA and YSLEER. J gave up 4 bases and V 2 bases, and 8 bases lay outside the gene matches. The CDR3 covers 17 residues. CDR3 amino acids: CASSQSRVGQYNSPLHF. The CDR3 DNA is TGCGCCAGCAGCCAATCCCGGGTGGGACAGTATAATTCACCCCTCCACTTT.

This chain links TRBV30 with TRBJ1-1; no definite D call. From germline, CDR1 is GTSNPN and CDR2 SVGIG (reference sequence). Between the trimmed V and J ends, which lost 0 bases and 1 base, there was a span of 9 bases. The CDR3 has 14 residues. The CDR3 reads CAWSVKRPNTEAFF. The CDR3 nucleotides read TGTGCCTGGAGTGTCAAAAGGCCGAACACTGAAGCTTTCTTT.

The table lists this clone with a few counts. The genes are TRBV5-1 and TRBJ1-1; possible D gene TRBD1, 5 bases. CDR1 is SGHRS and CDR2 is YFSETQ in the germline V gene. V gave up 0 bases and J gave up 7 bases, with 10 bases separating them. CDR3 length: 13 residues. Written as DNA, the CDR3 is TGCGCCAGCAGCTTGGGGGGCGGGAATGAAGCTTTCTTT. Translation: CASSLGGGNEAFF. Complete variable domain (other parts from reference TRBV5-1 and TRBJ1-1): KAGVTQTPRYLIKTRGQQVTLSCSPISGHRSVSWYQQTPGQGLQFLFEYFSETQRNKGNFPGRFSGRQFSNSRSEMNVSTLELGDSALYLCASSLGGGNEAFFGQGTRLTVV.

This clone has only one observation. CDR3 residues: CASSRWAVMNTEAFF. The CDR3 nucleotides read TGTGCCAGCAGCCGGTGGGCGGTGATGAACACTGAAGCTTTCTTT. This chain uses TRBV7-9 with TRBJ1-1; no clear D gene. The CDR3 contains 15 residues. Germline CDR1 SEHNR, CDR2 FQNEAQ (reference sequence). V was pared by 5 bases and J by 0 bases, with 13 bases between.

The chain combines TRBV29-1 with TRBJ1-4, with 8 bases lining up with TRBD1. Germline-derived CDR1 and CDR2 are SQVTM and ANQGSEA. This CDR3 is built from 13 residues. V lost 1 base and J lost 8; bases outside the gene matches: 3. DNA for the CDR3: TGCAGCGTTGAAGGGGGGACAGGCGAAAAACTGTTTTTT. Protein: CSVEGGTGEKLFF.

The V gene is TRBV2, the J gene TRBJ1-4; possibly TRBD1 for D (5 bases). Germline V CDR1 and CDR2: SNHLY, FYNNEI. Deletions cut 5 bases from V and 5 bases from J, with 12 bases between. The CDR3 is made up of 14 amino acids. The CDR3 bases are TGTGCCAGCAGTTTGGGACGGCAAAATGAAAAACTGTTTTTT. It yields the protein CASSLGRQNEKLFF.

The chain uses TRBV10-3 and TRBJ2-2, with 15 bases fitting TRBD2. Germline V gives CDR1 ENHRY, CDR2 SYGVKD. The CDR3 is 15 amino acids. Germline trimming cut 6 bases from V and 6 bases from J; bases unmatched to any gene: 2. In nucleotides, the CDR3 is TGTGCCATCAGCGGACTAGCGGGGGGGCCCGGGGAGCTGTTTTTT. This gives the protein CAISGLAGGPGELFF.

This clone was seen a handful of times. The chain has TRBV5-7 and TRBJ2-6; the D is unclear. TRBV5-7 is marked as an open reading frame, function uncertain. The CDR3 is 17 amino acids. Trimming removed 7 bases at V and 5 bases at J, with 22 bases between. Here the CDR3 DNA reads TGTGCCAGCGGATCGTTTCTCGTACAAAGTCGGGCCAACGTCCTGACTTTC. This codes for CASGSFLVQSRANVLTF.